Presented here are 14 T cell receptor beta chains from one specimen sequenced in a study of beta chain features in type 1 diabetes. Study-wide findings and caveats: TCRB CDR3s from Type 1 diabetes patients were moderately but significantly shorter in all four CD4+ subsets.

The antigens of these receptors remain unknown. As every portion of the isolated RNA was reverse transcribed, the sequencing read expressed TCRB transcripts. Data came from immunoSEQ multiplex PCR; TCRdb stores just in-frame clones and leaves some out. The sample consists of approximately 170,000 clones, approximately 62% of them appearing once. Sequencing was carried out using naive CD4+ T cells from blood. These receptors all come from a man aged 25-45 years with type 1 diabetes.

V and J are TRBV2 and TRBJ2-3; D gene unclear. V lost 0 bases to trimming and J lost 2 bases, with 3 bases between them. This CDR3 has 13 residues. Germline assignment: CDR1 SNHLY and CDR2 FYNNEI. CDR3 residues: CASSEAPTDTQYF. In nucleotides, the CDR3 is TGTGCCAGCAGTGAAGCTCCCACAGATACGCAGTATTTT.

This clone occurred once. The chain links TRBV7-9 to TRBJ1-1, with TRBD1 matching over 7 bases. Germline V gene sequence: CDR1 SEHNR, CDR2 FQNEAQ (reference sequence). Trimming cost V 10 bases and J 5 bases; bases outside gene matches: 13. This CDR3 is built from 14 residues. The CDR3 region has the DNA TGTGCCACCCGGTGGGCAGGGGGAAGGACTGAAGCTTTCTTT. The encoded protein is CATRWAGGRTEAFF.

This clone was observed a single time. The gene calls are TRBV29-1 and TRBJ1-4, with D possibly TRBD1 on 6 matching bases. The CDR3 contains 12 residues. The germline CDR1 and CDR2 sequences are SQVTM and ANQGSEA. V lost 4 bases to trimming and J lost 6 bases, with 9 bases between them. The CDR3 nucleotides read TGCAGCGTTGGGGGGGCCGATGAAAAACTGTTTTTT. Its protein product is CSVGGADEKLFF.

The V gene is TRBV14, the J gene TRBJ2-7, with 10 nucleotides matching TRBD1. V lost 5 bases, J lost 6 bases, and 4 bases stayed unmatched. This CDR3 has 13 amino acids. The germline CDR1 and CDR2 sequences are SGHDN and FVKESK. The CDR3 protein is CASSTRTGGEQYF. CDR3 nucleotides: TGTGCCAGCAGCACCCGGACAGGGGGCGAGCAGTACTTC.

The chain employs TRBV28 and TRBJ2-7, with 9 nucleotides matching TRBD1. The J segment lost 6 bases and the V segment lost 8 bases, leaving 11 bases of the junction unmatched. This CDR3 is 14 amino acids long. From germline, CDR1 is MDHEN and CDR2 SYDVKM. CDR3 sequence: CASHVGQGKGEQYF. The CDR3 DNA follows: TGTGCCAGCCACGTCGGACAGGGGAAAGGCGAGCAGTACTTC.

There are a few counts of this clone. The chain links TRBV30 to TRBJ1-2; perhaps TRBD1 as D (6 bases). V dropped 2 bases and J dropped 1 base, with 20 bases sitting between them. Germline V CDR1 and CDR2: GTSNPN, SVGIG (reference sequence). The CDR3 contains 17 residues. DNA of the CDR3: TGTGCCTGGAGTTATAGTTTTGACAGGCGGGGTAACTATGGCTACACCTTC. It encodes CAWSYSFDRRGNYGYTF.

The rearrangement links TRBV4-3 to TRBJ2-6, with 8 nucleotides matching TRBD1. CDR3 length: 17 amino acids. V trimming: 4 bases; J trimming: 0 bases; junction bases outside the gene matches: 5. Germline V gene sequence: CDR1 LGHNA, CDR2 YSLEER. The CDR3 protein is CASSPQGAYSGANVLTF. DNA for the CDR3: TGCGCCAGCAGCCCCCAGGGGGCTTACTCTGGGGCCAACGTCCTGACTTTC.

The V and J genes are TRBV29-1 and TRBJ2-6, with D unresolved. In germline, CDR1 is SQVTM, CDR2 ANQGSEA. CDR3 size: 14 residues. Trimming removed 2 bases from V and 2 bases from J, with 7 bases in between. The CDR3, as DNA: TGCAGCGTTGAAATGTCCGCTGGGGCCAACGTCCTGACTTTC. Translated, it gives CSVEMSAGANVLTF.

In its sample, this clone was seen a few times. V is TRBV4-3 and J is TRBJ1-5, with unresolved D. CDR3 length equals 8 residues. Germline lookup yields CDR1 LGHNA and CDR2 YSLEER. CDR3 coding DNA: TGCGCGGTTCAGCCCCAGCATTTT. This gives the protein CAVQPQHF.

For the CDR3, the DNA is TGTGCCAGCAGTTCCGGGACTTCTAATGAAAAACTGTTTTTT. This encodes CASSSGTSNEKLFF. The chain links TRBV7-9 to TRBJ1-4; D is perhaps TRBD1 (5 bases). The germline V and J ends were trimmed by 6 bases and 3 bases, with 11 bases remaining between them. Germline lookup yields CDR1 SEHNR and CDR2 FQNEAQ (reference sequence). This CDR3 region has 14 residues.

The CDR3 coding sequence is TGTGCCAGCAGCAACCAGTTTTCCGGAAATGAGCAGTTCTTC. Protein sequence: CASSNQFSGNEQFF. The chain uses TRBV9 and TRBJ2-1; D gene unclear. Trimming left V 4 bases short and J 7 bases short, with 15 bases between. CDR1 is SGDLS and CDR2 is YYNGEE in the germline V gene. The CDR3 length is 14 residues.

This clone was counted between two and nine times. The chain joins TRBV9 to TRBJ1-4; D is perhaps TRBD1 (5 bases). The CDR3 is 15 residues long. The V gene's germline CDR1 is SGDLS and CDR2 YYNGEE. The V gene lost 0 bases and the J gene lost 7 bases, with 13 bases spanning the gap. The CDR3 DNA is TGTGCCAGCAGCGTAGAGGGGCTTCGGAGTGAAAAACTGTTTTTT. It is translated as CASSVEGLRSEKLFF.

Note on this clone: The same CDR3 also results from other DNA sequences found in this sample. This chain links TRBV20-1 with TRBJ1-2, with unresolved D. This CDR3 has 11 amino acids. CDR1 and CDR2 (germline): DFQATT, SNEGSKA (reference sequence). V was pared by 3 bases and J by 7 bases, with 9 bases between. CDR3 sequence (DNA): TGCAGTGCTAGGACACGCGGTGGCTACACCTTC. It specifies CSARTRGGYTF.

The J gene is TRBJ2-1, the V gene TRBV14, with a tentative D call TRBD2 (5 bases). In germline, CDR1 is SGHDN, CDR2 FVKESK. CDR3 size: 16 residues. Trimming pared 0 bases from V and 0 bases from J, leaving 9 bases between. CDR3 nucleotides: TGTGCCAGCAGCCAAGATACGGGGAGCTCCTACAATGAGCAGTTCTTC. Residues: CASSQDTGSSYNEQFF.